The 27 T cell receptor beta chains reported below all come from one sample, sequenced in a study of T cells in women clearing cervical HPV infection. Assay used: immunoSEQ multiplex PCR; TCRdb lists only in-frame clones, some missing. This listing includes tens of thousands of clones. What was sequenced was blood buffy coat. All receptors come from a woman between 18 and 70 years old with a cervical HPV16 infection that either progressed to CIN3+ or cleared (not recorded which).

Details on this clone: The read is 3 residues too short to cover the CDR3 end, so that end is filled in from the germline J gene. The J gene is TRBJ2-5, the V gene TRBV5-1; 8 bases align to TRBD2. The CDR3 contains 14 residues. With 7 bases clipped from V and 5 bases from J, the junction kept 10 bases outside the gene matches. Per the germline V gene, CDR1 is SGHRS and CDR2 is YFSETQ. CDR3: CASSYQAGGETQYF. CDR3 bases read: TGCGCCAGCTCTTACCAGGCGGGGGGTGAGACC.

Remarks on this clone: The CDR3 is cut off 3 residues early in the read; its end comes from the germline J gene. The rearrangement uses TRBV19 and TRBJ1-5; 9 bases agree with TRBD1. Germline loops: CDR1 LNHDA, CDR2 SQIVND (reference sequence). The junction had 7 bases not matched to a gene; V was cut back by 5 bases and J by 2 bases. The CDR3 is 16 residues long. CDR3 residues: CASSVWTGDGNQPQHF. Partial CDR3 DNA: TGTGCCAGTAGTGTATGGACAGGGGACGGCAATCAGCCC.

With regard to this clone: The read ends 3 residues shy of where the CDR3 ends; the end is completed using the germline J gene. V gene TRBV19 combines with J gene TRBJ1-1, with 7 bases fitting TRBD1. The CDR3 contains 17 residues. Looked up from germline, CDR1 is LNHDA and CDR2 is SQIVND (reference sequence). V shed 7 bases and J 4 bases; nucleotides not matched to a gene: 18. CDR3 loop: CASTVQETGWVSTEAFF. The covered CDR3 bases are TGTGCCAGTACCGTGCAGGAGACAGGGTGGGTGAGCACTGAA.

The DNA read from the CDR3 is TGTGCCAGCAGCCCCCGGACAACAGATACG. This sequence encodes CASSPRTTDT. The complete CDR3 protein is CASSPRTTDTQYF. V gene TRBV6-2 or TRBV6-3 combines with J gene TRBJ2-3; maybe TRBD1 (5 bases). The read halts 3 residues ahead of the CDR3 end, with the missing end drawn from the germline J gene. Germline values: CDR1 MNHEY, CDR2 SVGEGT. Trimming cost V 6 bases and J 3 bases, with 10 bases left between them. This CDR3 region has 13 residues.

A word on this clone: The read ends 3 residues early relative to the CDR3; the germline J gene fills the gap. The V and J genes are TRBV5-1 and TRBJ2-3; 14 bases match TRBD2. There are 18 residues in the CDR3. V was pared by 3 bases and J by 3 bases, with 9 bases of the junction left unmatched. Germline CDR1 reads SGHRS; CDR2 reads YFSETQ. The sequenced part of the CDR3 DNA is TGCGCCAGCAGCTGGGGGACTAGCGGGAGTCATTCGACAGATACG. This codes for CASSWGTSGSHSTDT. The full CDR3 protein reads CASSWGTSGSHSTDTQYF. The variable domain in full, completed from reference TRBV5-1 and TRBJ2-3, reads KAGVTQTPRYLIKTRGQQVTLSCSPISGHRSVSWYQQTPGQGLQFLFEYFSETQRNKGNFPGRFSGRQFSNSRSEMNVSTLELGDSALYLCASSWGTSGSHSTDTQYFGPGTRLTVL.

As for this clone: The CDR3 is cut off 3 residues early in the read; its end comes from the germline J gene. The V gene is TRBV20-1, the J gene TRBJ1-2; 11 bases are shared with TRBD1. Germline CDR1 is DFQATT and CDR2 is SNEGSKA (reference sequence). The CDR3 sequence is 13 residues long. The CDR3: CSARRTGGRGYTF. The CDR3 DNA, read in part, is TGCAGTGCTAGACGGACAGGGGGCAGGGGC.

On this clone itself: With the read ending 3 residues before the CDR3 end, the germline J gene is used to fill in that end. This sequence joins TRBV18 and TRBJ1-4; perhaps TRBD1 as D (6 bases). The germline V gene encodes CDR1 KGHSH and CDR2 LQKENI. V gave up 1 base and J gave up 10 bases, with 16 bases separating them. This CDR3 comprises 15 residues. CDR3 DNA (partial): TGTGCCAGCTCACCACTACAGGGAAATCTGGGAAAA. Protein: CASSPLQGNLGK. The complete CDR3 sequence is CASSPLQGNLGKLFF.

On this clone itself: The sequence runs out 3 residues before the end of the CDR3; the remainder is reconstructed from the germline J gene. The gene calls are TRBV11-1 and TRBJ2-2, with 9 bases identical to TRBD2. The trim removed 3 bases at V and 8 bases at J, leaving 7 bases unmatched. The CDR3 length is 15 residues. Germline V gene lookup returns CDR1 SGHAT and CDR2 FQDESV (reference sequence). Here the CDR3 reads CASSFSPSGKGELFF. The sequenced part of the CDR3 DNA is TGTGCCAGCAGCTTTTCCCCTAGCGGGAAGGGGGAG.

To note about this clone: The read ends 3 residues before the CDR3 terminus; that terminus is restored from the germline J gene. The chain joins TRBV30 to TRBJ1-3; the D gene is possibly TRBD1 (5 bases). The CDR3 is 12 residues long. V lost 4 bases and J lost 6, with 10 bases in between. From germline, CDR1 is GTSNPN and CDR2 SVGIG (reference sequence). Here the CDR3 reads CAWNRLENTIYF. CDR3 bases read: TGTGCCTGGAACAGGCTGGAAAACACC.

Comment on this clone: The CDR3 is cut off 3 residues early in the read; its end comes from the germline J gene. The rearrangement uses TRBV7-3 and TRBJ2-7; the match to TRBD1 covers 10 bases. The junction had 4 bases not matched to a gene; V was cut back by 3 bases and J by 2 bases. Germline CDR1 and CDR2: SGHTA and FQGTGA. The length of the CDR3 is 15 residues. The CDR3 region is CASSFGTGDPYEQYF. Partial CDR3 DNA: TGTGCCAGCAGCTTCGGGACAGGGGATCCCTACGAG.

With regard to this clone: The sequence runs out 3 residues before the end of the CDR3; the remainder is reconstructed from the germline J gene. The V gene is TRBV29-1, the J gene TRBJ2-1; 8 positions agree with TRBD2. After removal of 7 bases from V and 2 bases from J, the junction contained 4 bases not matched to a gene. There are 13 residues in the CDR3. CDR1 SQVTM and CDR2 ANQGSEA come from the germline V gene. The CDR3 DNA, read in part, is TGCAGCGCTGTGACTAGCGCCTACAATGAG. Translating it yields CSAVTSAYNE. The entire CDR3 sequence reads CSAVTSAYNEQFF.

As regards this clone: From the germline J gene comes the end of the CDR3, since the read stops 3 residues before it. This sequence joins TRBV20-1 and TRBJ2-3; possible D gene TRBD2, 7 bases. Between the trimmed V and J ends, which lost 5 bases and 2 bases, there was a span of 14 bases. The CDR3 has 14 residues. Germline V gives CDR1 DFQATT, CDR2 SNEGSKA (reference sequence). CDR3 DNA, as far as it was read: TGCAGTGCTCCCCGGGGGGCCAACACAGATACG. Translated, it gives CSAPRGANTDT. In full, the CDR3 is CSAPRGANTDTQYF.

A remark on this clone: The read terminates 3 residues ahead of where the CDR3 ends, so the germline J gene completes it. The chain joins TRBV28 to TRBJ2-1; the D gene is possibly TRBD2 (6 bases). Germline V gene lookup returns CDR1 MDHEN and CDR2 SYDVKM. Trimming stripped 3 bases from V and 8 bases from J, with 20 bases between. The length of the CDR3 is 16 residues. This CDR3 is CASSLARAGRSDEQFF. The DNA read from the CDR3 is TGTGCCAGCAGTTTGGCAAGGGCAGGGAGGTCGGATGAG. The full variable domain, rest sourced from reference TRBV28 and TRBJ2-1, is DVKVTQSSRYLVKRTGEKVFLECVQDMDHENMFWYRQDPGLGLRLIYFSYDVKMKEKGDIPEGYSVSREKKERFSLILESASTNQTSMYLCASSLARAGRSDEQFFGPGTRLTVL.

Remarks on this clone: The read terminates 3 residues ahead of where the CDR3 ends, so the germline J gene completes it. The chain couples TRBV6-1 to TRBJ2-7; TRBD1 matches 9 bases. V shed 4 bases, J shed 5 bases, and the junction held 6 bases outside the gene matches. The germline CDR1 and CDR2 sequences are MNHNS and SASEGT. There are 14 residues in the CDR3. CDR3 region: CASSAGDRANEQYF. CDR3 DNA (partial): TGTGCCAGCAGTGCCGGGGACAGGGCCAACGAG.

CDR3 bases read: TGTGCCAGCAACACGGGACAGCGGGCAGATACG. Protein sequence: CASNTGQRADT. The CDR3 reads in full as CASNTGQRADTQYF. The chain carries TRBV5-5 and TRBJ2-3; a weak D match, TRBD1 (7 bases). With the read ending 3 residues before the CDR3 end, the germline J gene is used to fill in that end. The CDR3 spans 14 residues. The V end lost 6 bases, the J end lost 4 bases, and 15 bases lay between the germline ends. Germline CDR1 reads SGHKS; CDR2 reads YYEKEE (reference sequence).

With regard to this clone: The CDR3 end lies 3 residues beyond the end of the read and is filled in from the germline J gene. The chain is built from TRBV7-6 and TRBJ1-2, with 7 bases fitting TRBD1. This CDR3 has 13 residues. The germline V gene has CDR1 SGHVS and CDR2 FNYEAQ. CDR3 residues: CASSLGQQYDYTF. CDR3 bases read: TGTGCCAGCAGCTTGGGACAGCAATACGAC.

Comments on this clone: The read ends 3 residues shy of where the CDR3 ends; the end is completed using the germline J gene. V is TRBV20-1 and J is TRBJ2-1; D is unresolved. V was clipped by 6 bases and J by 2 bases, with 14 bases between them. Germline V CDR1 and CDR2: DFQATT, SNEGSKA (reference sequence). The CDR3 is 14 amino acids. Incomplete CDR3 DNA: TGCAGTGCGTCGGCGGCGCAGACCTACAATGAG. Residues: CSASAAQTYNE. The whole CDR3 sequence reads CSASAAQTYNEQFF.

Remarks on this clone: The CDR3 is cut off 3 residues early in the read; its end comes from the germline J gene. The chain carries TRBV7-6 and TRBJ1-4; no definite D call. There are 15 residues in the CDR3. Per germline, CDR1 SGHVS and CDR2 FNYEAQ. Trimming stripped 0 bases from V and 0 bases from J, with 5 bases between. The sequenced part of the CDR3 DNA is TGTGCCAGCAGCTTAGCGAGGGCAACTAATGAAAAA. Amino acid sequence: CASSLARATNEK. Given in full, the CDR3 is CASSLARATNEKLFF.

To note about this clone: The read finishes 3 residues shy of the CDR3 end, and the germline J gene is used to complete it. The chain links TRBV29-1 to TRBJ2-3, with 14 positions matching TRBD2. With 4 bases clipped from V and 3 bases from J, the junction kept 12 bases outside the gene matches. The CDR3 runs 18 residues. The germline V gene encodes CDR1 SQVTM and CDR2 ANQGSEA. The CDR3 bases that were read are TGCAGCGTTGCCGCTAGGGGGACTAGCGGGGGAAGAACAGATACG. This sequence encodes CSVAARGTSGGRTDT. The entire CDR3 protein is CSVAARGTSGGRTDTQYF.

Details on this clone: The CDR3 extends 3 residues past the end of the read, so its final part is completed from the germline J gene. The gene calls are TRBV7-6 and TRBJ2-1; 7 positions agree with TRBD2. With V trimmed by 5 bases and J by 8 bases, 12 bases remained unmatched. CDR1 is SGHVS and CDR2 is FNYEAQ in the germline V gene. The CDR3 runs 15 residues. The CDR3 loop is CASSTPGLPIDEQFF. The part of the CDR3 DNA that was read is TGTGCCAGCAGCACACCGGGACTACCTATCGATGAG. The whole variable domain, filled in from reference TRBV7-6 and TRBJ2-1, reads GAGVSQSPRYKVTKRGQDVALRCDPISGHVSLYWYRQALGQGPEFLTYFNYEAQQDKSGLPNDRFSAERPEGSISTLTIQRTEQRDSAMYRCASSTPGLPIDEQFFGPGTRLTVL.

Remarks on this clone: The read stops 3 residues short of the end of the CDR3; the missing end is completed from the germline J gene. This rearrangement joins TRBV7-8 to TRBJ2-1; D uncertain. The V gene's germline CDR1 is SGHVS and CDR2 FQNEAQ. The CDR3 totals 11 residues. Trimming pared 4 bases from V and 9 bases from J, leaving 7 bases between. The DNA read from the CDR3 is TGTGCCAGCAGCTCCCCCATTGAG. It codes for CASSSPIE. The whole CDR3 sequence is CASSSPIEQFF.

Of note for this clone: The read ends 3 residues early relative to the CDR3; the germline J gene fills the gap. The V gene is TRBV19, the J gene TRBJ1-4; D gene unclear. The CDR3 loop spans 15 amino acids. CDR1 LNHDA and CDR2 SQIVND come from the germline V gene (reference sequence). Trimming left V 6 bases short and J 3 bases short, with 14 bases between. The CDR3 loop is CASRDGPAANEKLFF. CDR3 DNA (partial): TGTGCCAGTAGGGATGGTCCGGCGGCTAATGAAAAA.

This CDR3 reads CSAREGGIETQYF. CDR3 DNA, as far as it was read: TGCAGTGCTAGAGAAGGGGGTATCGAGACC. This sequence joins TRBV20-1 and TRBJ2-5; possibly TRBD1 for D (6 bases). The CDR3 end lies 3 residues beyond the end of the read and is filled in from the germline J gene. V was cut by 0 bases and J by 5 bases, with 10 bases left in between. CDR3 length: 13 residues. CDR1 and CDR2 from the germline V gene are DFQATT and SNEGSKA (reference sequence).

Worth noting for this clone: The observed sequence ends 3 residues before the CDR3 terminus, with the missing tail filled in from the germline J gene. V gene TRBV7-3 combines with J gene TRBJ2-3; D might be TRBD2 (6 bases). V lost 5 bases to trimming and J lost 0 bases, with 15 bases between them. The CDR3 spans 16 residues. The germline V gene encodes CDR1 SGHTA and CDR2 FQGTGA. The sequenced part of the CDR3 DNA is TGTGCCAGCAGCATTAGCGGTTCCTCTAGCACAGATACG. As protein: CASSISGSSSTDT. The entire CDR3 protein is CASSISGSSSTDTQYF.

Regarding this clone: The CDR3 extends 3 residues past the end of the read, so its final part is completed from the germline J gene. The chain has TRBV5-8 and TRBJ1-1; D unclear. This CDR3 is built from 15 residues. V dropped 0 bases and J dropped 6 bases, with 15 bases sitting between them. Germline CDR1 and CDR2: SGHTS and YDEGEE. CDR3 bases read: TGTGCCAGCAGCTTGGCCGGCAGCCTTAGCTCTGAA. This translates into CASSLAGSLSSE. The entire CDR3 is CASSLAGSLSSEAFF.

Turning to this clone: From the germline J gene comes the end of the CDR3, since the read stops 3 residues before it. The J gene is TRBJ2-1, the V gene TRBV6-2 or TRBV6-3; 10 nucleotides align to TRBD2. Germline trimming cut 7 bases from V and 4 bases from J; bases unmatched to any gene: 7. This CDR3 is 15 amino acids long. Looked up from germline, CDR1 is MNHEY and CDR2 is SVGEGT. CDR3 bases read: TGTGCCAGCACCTCTAGCGGGAGACTGTACAATGAG. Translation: CASTSSGRLYNE. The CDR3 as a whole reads CASTSSGRLYNEQFF.

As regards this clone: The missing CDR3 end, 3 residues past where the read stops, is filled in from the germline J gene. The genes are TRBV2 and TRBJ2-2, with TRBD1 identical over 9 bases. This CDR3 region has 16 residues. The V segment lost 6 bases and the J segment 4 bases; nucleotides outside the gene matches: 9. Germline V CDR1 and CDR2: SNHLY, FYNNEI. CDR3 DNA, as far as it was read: TGTGCCAGCAGCCCGCGGACAGGGGCGCTCACCGGGGAG. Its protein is CASSPRTGALTGE. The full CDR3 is CASSPRTGALTGELFF.